A single sample is the source of the 24 T cell receptor beta chains below, sequenced in a study of blood T cell repertoires in COVID-19. Libraries were prepared by immunoSEQ multiplex PCR; TCRdb keeps only in-frame clonotypes and omits some of them. This table holds about 150,000 clones, around 84% found once. Sequenced input: peripheral blood. The source is a man older than 75 with acute or convalescent COVID-19.

Concerning this clone: Distinct nucleotide sequences in the sample also encode this CDR3. The chain employs TRBV5-1 and TRBJ1-3; D not certain. Germline V gene data show CDR1 as SGHRS and CDR2 as YFSETQ. V was clipped by 0 bases and J by 2 bases, with 6 bases between them. This CDR3 has 14 amino acids. CDR3: CASSLGGPGNTIYF. DNA of the CDR3: TGCGCCAGCAGCTTGGGCGGTCCTGGAAACACCATATATTTT.

This chain connects TRBV2 to TRBJ2-5; unclear D gene. The V end lost 6 bases, the J end lost 2 bases, and 7 bases lay between the germline ends. Germline V gene sequence: CDR1 SNHLY, CDR2 FYNNEI. The CDR3 covers 12 residues. CDR3 in DNA: TGTGCCAGCAGGACTGATCAAGAGACCCAGTACTTC. It translates to CASRTDQETQYF. Looking up the rest from reference TRBV2 and TRBJ2-5 gives the full variable domain: EPEVTQTPSHQVTQMGQEVILRCVPISNHLYFYWYRQILGQKVEFLVSFYNNEISEKSEIFDDQFSVERPDGSNFTLKIRSTKLEDSAMYFCASRTDQETQYFGPGTRLLVL.

CDR3 DNA sequence: TGTGCCAGCAGCCAAGGCCGAGGGCAGGCAAACTATGGCTACACCTTC. As protein: CASSQGRGQANYGYTF. The V and J genes are TRBV4-2 and TRBJ1-2; no definite D call. Germline lookup yields CDR1 LGHNA and CDR2 YNFKEQ. This CDR3 has 16 residues. Trimming cost V 1 base and J 2 bases, with 14 bases left between them.

The chain carries TRBV18 and TRBJ1-1; D ambiguous. The CDR3 consists of 14 residues. The germline V and J ends were trimmed by 4 bases and 5 bases, with 14 bases remaining between them. Germline V lookup: CDR1 KGHSH, CDR2 LQKENI. This CDR3 is CASSRNELRTEAFF. The CDR3, as DNA: TGTGCCAGCTCACGAAACGAGTTGCGGACTGAAGCTTTCTTT.

The rearrangement uses TRBV5-4 and TRBJ2-5; TRBD2 matches at 8 bases. V shed 5 bases and J 1 base; nucleotides not matched to a gene: 7. The CDR3 runs to 15 residues. The germline gives CDR1 SGHNT, CDR2 YYREEE (reference sequence). The CDR3 reads CASSFSGARQETQYF. In DNA form, the CDR3 reads TGTGCCAGCAGTTTTAGCGGGGCCCGCCAAGAGACCCAGTACTTC.

The rearrangement links TRBV24-1 to TRBJ2-1; 8 positions match TRBD2. The ends lost 4 bases at V and 9 bases at J; junction bases unmatched: 10. CDR3 length: 15 residues. Germline values: CDR1 KGHDR, CDR2 SFDVKD. CDR3 coding DNA: TGTGCCACCAGTGACCCGGGGGCGGGGGGCGGTGAGCAGTTCTTC. Protein product: CATSDPGAGGGEQFF.

The J gene is TRBJ1-4, the V gene TRBV6-2 or TRBV6-3, with D possibly being TRBD1 (6 bases). Trimming took off 5 bases at V and 5 bases at J, with 15 bases between the two ends. The CDR3 covers 15 residues. Germline CDR1 reads MNHEY; CDR2 reads SVGEGT. The CDR3 reads CASSPQWGTNEKLFF. The CDR3 region has the DNA TGTGCCAGCAGTCCCCAGTGGGGGACAAATGAAAAACTGTTTTTT.

This clone came up a few times. The chain joins TRBV12-5 to TRBJ2-3; D unclear. Trimming shortened V by 1 base and J by 2 bases, and 7 bases separated the two germline ends. Germline V gene lookup returns CDR1 LGHNT and CDR2 FRNRAP. This CDR3 spans 14 amino acids. CDR3 DNA: TGTGCTAGTGGTTTGGGGCGGCCCACAGATACGCAGTATTTT. Its protein product is CASGLGRPTDTQYF.

The count of this clone is one. V is TRBV6-2 or TRBV6-3 and J is TRBJ2-7, with D maybe TRBD1 (6 bases). Per germline, CDR1 MNHEY and CDR2 SVGEGT. The V and J ends lost 0 bases and 0 bases respectively, with 15 bases between them. This CDR3 region has 17 residues. The CDR3 nucleotides are TGTGCCAGCAGTTACTCAGAATGGGGGCTTAGCTCCTACGAGCAGTACTTC. This sequence encodes CASSYSEWGLSSYEQYF.

The chain recombines TRBV5-6 with TRBJ2-3; D may be TRBD1 (6 bases). Germline values: CDR1 SGHDT, CDR2 YYEEEE. The CDR3 is 15 amino acids. V was shortened by 2 bases and J by 2 bases, with 12 bases between the two germline ends. In DNA form, the CDR3 reads TGTGCCAGCAGCTTCCTACAGGGCCACACAGATACGCAGTATTTT. Its translation: CASSFLQGHTDTQYF.

This clone was seen a single time. V gene TRBV7-6 combines with J gene TRBJ2-1; 14 nucleotides match TRBD2. Germline CDR1 is SGHVS and CDR2 is FNYEAQ. The CDR3 loop spans 16 amino acids. V gave up 5 bases and J gave up 8 bases; unmatched junction bases: 8. This CDR3 is CASSLRTSGGFDEQFF. The CDR3 nucleotides read TGTGCCAGCAGCCTCCGGACTAGCGGGGGGTTCGATGAGCAGTTCTTC.

The rearrangement uses TRBV11-2 and TRBJ2-2; D is undetermined. With 5 bases removed from V and 1 base from J, the gap between germline ends came to 8 bases. This CDR3 has 14 residues. The germline V gene encodes CDR1 SGHAT and CDR2 FQNNGV. This chain's CDR3 is CASSLGLNTGELFF. The CDR3 DNA reads as TGTGCCAGCAGCCTCGGGTTGAACACCGGGGAGCTGTTTTTT.

This chain uses TRBV28 with TRBJ2-1; the D gene is possibly TRBD2 (6 bases). The CDR3 runs to 13 residues. V lost 9 bases to trimming and J lost 1 base, with 10 bases between them. Germline V gives CDR1 MDHEN, CDR2 SYDVKM. In DNA form, the CDR3 reads TGTGCCAGTAGCGGCAGATCCTACAATGAGCAGTTCTTC. Amino acids: CASSGRSYNEQFF.

This chain joins TRBV12-3 or TRBV12-4 and TRBJ2-1; tentative D call: TRBD1 (5 bases). Trimming stripped 2 bases from V and 9 bases from J, with 11 bases between. The CDR3 is 13 amino acids. The CDR3: CASSLKGLGEQFF. CDR3 nucleotides: TGTGCCAGCAGTTTAAAGGGGTTGGGTGAGCAGTTCTTC.

The V gene is TRBV11-2, the J gene TRBJ1-1; D is possibly TRBD1 (5 bases). The germline gives CDR1 SGHAT, CDR2 FQNNGV. The V and J ends lost 1 base and 5 bases respectively, with 14 bases between them. The CDR3 is 15 amino acids. The CDR3 loop is CASSLVVGAGTEAFF. The CDR3 nucleotides read TGTGCCAGCAGCTTAGTTGTAGGGGCTGGGACTGAAGCTTTCTTT.

CDR3 DNA sequence: TGTGCCAGCAACTCGGACATTCTCGAGACCCAGTACTTC. This translates into CASNSDILETQYF. V is TRBV7-9 and J is TRBJ2-5, with a weak D call TRBD1 (5 bases). This CDR3 spans 13 amino acids. CDR1 is SEHNR and CDR2 is FQNEAQ in the germline V gene (reference sequence). V was pared by 7 bases and J by 5 bases, with 14 bases between.

This clone was detected only a few times. Other DNA variants within this sample encode the same CDR3. The chain employs TRBV6-5 and TRBJ1-2; TRBD1 matches at 7 bases. The V segment lost 6 bases and the J segment 4 bases; nucleotides outside the gene matches: 5. The CDR3 is made up of 13 amino acids. From germline, CDR1 is MNHEY and CDR2 SVGAGI. The CDR3 here is CASSLDRVYGYTF. CDR3 DNA: TGTGCCAGCAGCCTTGACAGGGTCTATGGCTACACCTTC.

The rearrangement joins TRBV29-1 to TRBJ2-7, with 8 bases identical to TRBD1. Germline V gene sequence: CDR1 SQVTM, CDR2 ANQGSEA. Trimming at V came to 6 bases and at J to 6 bases, leaving 4 bases not matched to a gene. This CDR3 is built from 11 residues. The CDR3: CSVETGGEQYV. CDR3 nucleotide sequence: TGCAGCGTCGAAACAGGGGGCGAGCAGTACGTC.

This clone was seen only once. The chain has TRBV4-3 and TRBJ2-4; D perhaps matches TRBD1 (5 bases). V shed 4 bases and J shed 5 bases, with 9 bases lying between them. Per the germline V gene, CDR1 is LGHNA and CDR2 is YSLEER. The CDR3 runs 13 residues. The CDR3: CASSRRGENIQYF. CDR3 nucleotides: TGCGCCAGCAGCCGAAGGGGCGAAAACATTCAGTACTTC.

The chain uses TRBV21-1 and TRBJ2-7; the table's D call, TRBD1, has no DNA check behind it. TRBV21-1 is a documented pseudogene. This CDR3 has 15 residues. The CDR3 coding sequence is TGTGCCAGCAGCAAAGGGGACAGGGTTGAAAACGAGCAGTACTTC. Translated: CASSKGDRVENEQYF.

V and J are TRBV6-5 and TRBJ2-2; possible D gene TRBD2, 6 bases. Germline V CDR1 and CDR2: MNHEY, SVGAGI. V lost 6 bases, J lost 5 bases, and 10 bases lay in between. There are 13 residues in the CDR3. The CDR3 reads CASRLALTGELFF. The DNA for the CDR3 is TGTGCCAGCAGACTAGCCTTGACCGGGGAGCTGTTTTTT.

This chain uses TRBV11-3 with TRBJ2-3; 7 bases line up with TRBD1. Germline V gene data show CDR1 as SGHNT and CDR2 as YENEEA. The CDR3 contains 16 residues. The V and J ends lost 6 bases and 3 bases, in that order; junction bases with no gene match: 12. The CDR3 reads CASRQGTGSATDTQYF. DNA for the CDR3: TGTGCCAGCAGACAGGGGACGGGCTCTGCGACAGATACGCAGTATTTT.

The chain employs TRBV27 and TRBJ1-2; 7 nucleotides agree with TRBD1. Germline-derived CDR1 and CDR2 are MNHEY and SMNVEV (reference sequence). V gave up 6 bases and J gave up 0 bases; unmatched junction bases: 4. The CDR3 totals 14 residues. The CDR3: CASRYQGANYGYTF. The CDR3 region has the DNA TGTGCCAGCAGATACCAGGGGGCTAACTATGGCTACACCTTC.

CDR3 nucleotide sequence: TGTGCCAGCTCACCAACATGGGGGGGCCTGCAAGAGACCCAGTACTTC. Residues: CASSPTWGGLQETQYF. The chain is built from TRBV18 and TRBJ2-5, with D perhaps TRBD2 (7 bases). The CDR3 covers 16 residues. Germline V CDR1 and CDR2: KGHSH, LQKENI. V shed 2 bases and J shed 2 bases, with 15 bases lying between them.